This entry describes one TCR beta chain. The target of this receptor is not known. Nothing much larger sits one base from this clone, and base qualities are not available. Library preparation was by the immunoSEQ multiplex PCR assay. The multiplex PCR relied on a mix of 60 forward primers for TCR Vbeta segments and 13 reverse primers for TCR Jbeta segments. A multiplex PCR assay on genomic DNA amplified the CDR3 region of rearranged TCR beta genes. The Illumina HiSeq System was used to sequence the amplified TCR beta libraries as 87-base-pair reads. The study's processing was this. In a later analysis, some 80 million unique TCR beta chains were counted across the 500 to 850 repertoires, and around 11 million of these chains were shared by at least two donors. Raw reads were error-corrected and collapsed into unique sequences by a nearest-neighbor algorithm in which closely related sequences were merged to remove PCR and sequencing errors. Alignment of CDR3 sequences to IMGT reference sequences was used to assign V, D and J gene segments. Each retained sequence needed at least a six-nucleotide match to both a V gene segment and a J gene segment. Rearrangements were classified as productive when the CDR3 lacked stop codons and remained in frame with V and J, and all other rearrangements were classified as non-productive. Following IMGT convention, CDR3 was defined as the stretch from the second conserved V-encoded cysteine to the conserved J-encoded phenylalanine. In an earlier analysis of approximately 590 of the donors, sequences lacking an unambiguous match to a single V gene segment were excluded. An earlier analysis of some 500 of the donors classified V segments as functional when productive rearrangements were above 56.7% and as segregating when the standard deviation between donors was above 5%. A statistical classification framework was built to diagnose cytomegalovirus status from the catalog of TCR beta chain sequences. In a later analysis, TCR nucleotide sequences were compared against IMGT/GENE-DB human TR gene sequences so that V and J genes could be assigned. Using the TCRdist pipeline, a later analysis assigned CDR3 sequences along with most-parsimonious VDJ recombination scenarios. In a later analysis, every TCR beta chain was defined by the combination of its CDR3 amino acid sequence and its V-gene family, and reads without a unique V-gene family were dropped. In a later analysis, some 600 highly shared, low-generation-probability nucleotide sequences were removed to address suspected cross-contamination and a sequencing artifact. For each public chain, a later analysis derived a clonal expansion index from normalized ranks of inferred template counts within each repertoire. In a later analysis, generation probabilities were computed using a VDJ recombination model fitted to out-of-frame rearrangements, and the results were checked against IGoR. A later analysis scored TCR-TCR, TCR-HLA and TCR-CMV co-occurrence with hypergeometric tests, applying a repertoire-size bias correction to TCR pairs. A later analysis estimated false discovery rates by permuting HLA or CMV assignments 20 times. A later analysis grouped co-occurring TCRs with DBSCAN, adding TCRdist sequence similarity when clustering within HLA-allele-positive subsets. For co-occurrence clustering, repertoires with fewer than 30,000 or more than 120,000 public chains were excluded, along with roughly 5 repertoires with anomalous nucleotide sharing. This immuneACCESS table, as held by TCRdb, lists in-frame sequences with V and J called but not all clones. Of the missing ones, under half trace to an unresolved V gene in checked studies; the others have no known cause. V and J calls and clone size are as listed in that table; D and trimming were resolved from the DNA. Recorded for this sample are approximately 100,000 clones; around two thirds of them occurred a single time. The ten most abundant clones make up approximately 3.9% of the sample.

The data originate from a study of cytomegalovirus exposure and HLA in healthy donors (dated by TCRdb to about 2017). About the investigation overall: An earlier analysis of approximately 600 of the donors reported 276 Gb of sequence data and some 120 million unique TCR beta sequences from some 180 million T cells. Every discovery cohort repertoire had been produced on one sequencing platform. The genetic ancestry cluster associated with self-reported Caucasian donors included roughly 84% of the approximately 400 genotyped donors. A later analysis re-examined previously published TCR beta repertoires from more than 550 donors and added high-resolution HLA genotyping to investigate patterns of TCR occurrence. A later genetic analysis took genome-wide SNP genotypes for 398 of the 666 donors and used that subset as a discovery cohort. An early release covering approximately 600 HLA-typed donors comprised approximately 290 gigabases of sequencing data and about 90 million unique TCR sequences. Roughly five DR-DQ haplotypes were handled as single units for association and clustering because linkage in the cohort was strong. Along with the approximately 650-subject first cohort, a separate validation cohort of over a hundred different subjects was used. HLA typing included class I and class II loci at four-digit resolution. Donor age, sex, ethnicity and CMV serostatus were compiled alongside the repertoire data. Using immunosequencing, the study profiled T cell repertoires from 500 to 800 subjects and related those repertoires to cytomegalovirus serostatus. To predict cytomegalovirus infection status, the study combined high-throughput TCR immunosequencing, statistical association of individual TCRs with disease status, and machine learning. On average, roughly 250,000 unique TCR beta nucleotide sequences were sequenced per donor among 398 genotyped donors of the cohort, with 15% to 20% of those sequences being non-productive. The aim of the study was to test whether cataloging public T cell receptors could identify signatures of past pathogen exposure. Typing coverage differed by locus: A, B, C, DRB1 and DQB1 were typed in roughly 620-630 donors, DQA1 in roughly 510, DPA1 in around 580, and DPB1 in 450 to 490. Rather than drawing on any new phenotypic data, the later analysis identified candidate immune exposures from TCR beta sequences and the way those sequences occurred across donors. In an earlier analysis of over 550 of the donors, high-throughput TCR beta sequencing was used to judge whether each TCR beta V gene segment behaved as functional or pseudogenic. What the research found in general, with its limitations: The classifier was reported to diagnose cytomegalovirus status with high specificity and sensitivity in both the original cohort and the validation cohort. Some IMGT-functional V segments, including TRBV6-2 and TRBV6-3, could not be distinguished by the 87-base-pair reads and were therefore excluded. The cohort was sequenced for TCR beta chains only, and without alpha or paired-chain data the features that could be detected were limited. In the study, 150 to 200 TCR beta chains were listed as associated with cytomegalovirus. For the cohort, immune exposure information was limited to CMV serostatus. The authors suggested that the approach could potentially be generalized to other disease states and immunological phenotypes. A group of highly shared sequence variants was considered likely to be a technical artifact of the sequencing pipeline. According to a later analysis, TCR association rates differed among HLA loci, with DRB1 alleles showing the most associated TCRs and HLA-C alleles showing the fewest. In vitro tests confirmed that a few of the cytomegalovirus-associated TCR beta chains recognize cytomegalovirus antigens. Because counts were too low, approximately 15 rarely observed V segments, including chromosome 9 orphons, were excluded from the earlier analysis of fewer than 650 of the donors. V-gene and J-gene trimming of TCR beta chains was associated with a missense DCLRE1C variant in a later genetic analysis, and the association was replicated in an independent cohort. A further reported finding was that TCR beta sequences accurately predicted the HLA-A and HLA-B alleles for most subjects in the first cohort. Because some donors lacked HLA typing at each locus, the association tests relied only on the typed subset. When HLA alleles, especially DR and DQ, strongly co-occurred, attributing TCR associations to individual alleles was difficult. In an earlier analysis of about 600 of the donors, most TCR beta V segments appeared in productive rearrangements about 87% or about 30% of the time, broadly matching IMGT annotations. Most TCR sequences were observed very rarely across donors, whereas some public TCRs were present in many individuals. Specific HLA alleles were associated with some 15,000 TCR beta sequences at a false discovery rate of 0.05 in a later analysis. According to a later analysis, parvovirus B19, influenza, CMV and Epstein-Barr virus appeared linked to several top co-occurrence clusters. In a later analysis, most CMV-associated TCR beta chains were found to appear HLA-restricted, with HLA associations seemingly driven largely by CMV exposure. Compared with equally common non-associated chains, HLA-associated TCR beta chains in a later analysis were more clonally expanded and had lower generation probabilities. Correlated functional status among segregating V segments might be attributable to linkage disequilibrium, but an unknown experimental factor could not be ruled out. The presence/absence analyses assumed that sequencing depth was roughly uniform across donors, and that assumption may not be true. Compared with the approximately 720-donor mean, donors in an Asian-associated ancestry cluster had fewer N-insertions in productive TCRs, according to a later genetic analysis.

The junction shows trimming of 1 base on V and 5 bases on J, plus 14 bases between the germline ends. Measured from the cysteine to the phenylalanine, the CDR3 is 15 residues long. Of the read, only the CDR3 DNA is kept; its 45 bases are in frame from base 1. The CDR1 and CDR2 encoded by the germline V gene are SNHLY and FYNNEI. The cohort comprised around 690 healthy bone marrow donors. All cohort members were sampled while nominally healthy, although unrecorded immune exposures were likely present. The donor tested CMV seropositive, placing the donor among the 289 seropositive members of the cohort. Every donor gave a peripheral blood sample, and the peripheral blood mononuclear cells from that sample were used for TCR beta sequencing. The Qiagen DNeasy Blood Extraction Kit was used to extract genomic DNA from the blood cell samples.

The sequenced sample was PBMCs. The chain couples TRBV2 to TRBJ1-2, and perhaps TRBD1 as D gene, on 6 matching bases. The receptor comes from a man under 40 in good health and CMV-seropositive. The nucleotides are TGTGCCAGCAGTGAAGTCCGGGGTACAGGGTATGGCTACACCTTC. Its amino acids are CASSEVRGTGYGYTF. Where the CDR3 stops, the reference TRBV2 and TRBJ1-2 genes take over; the full variable domain is EPEVTQTPSHQVTQMGQEVILRCVPISNHLYFYWYRQILGQKVEFLVSFYNNEISEKSEIFDDQFSVERPDGSNFTLKIRSTKLEDSAMYFCASSEVRGTGYGYTFGSGTRLTVV.